The TCR beta chain described here comes from a study of blood T cell repertoires in COVID-19. Study context: Material from acute and convalescent COVID-19 was sourced from the United States, Italy and Spain. T cells, B-cell-depleted T cells, or PBMCs provided the cDNA or gDNA that served as material.

CDR1 is SQVTM, CDR2 ANQGSEA, per germline. V trimming: 3 bases; J trimming: 5 bases; junction bases outside the gene matches: 6. The CDR3 has 14 amino acids. In the source study's methods: From reference gene primer amplification, estimates of nucleated cell counts were derived. TCRdb's table, derived via immunoSEQ multiplex PCR, lists solely in-frame clones and lacks some. The V and J calls and clone size were taken over from that table, and D and trimming were inferred from the DNA. The sample shows around 85,000 clones, approximately 88% of them seen only once. Sequenced input: peripheral blood. This chain uses TRBV29-1 with TRBJ2-1; 8 bases are shared with TRBD2. The sequence derives from a man aged 55 to 70 with acute or convalescent COVID-19. CDR3 bases: TGCAGCGTTGACTCCGGGACTAGTAACAATGAGCAGTTCTTC. Residues: CSVDSGTSNNEQFF.